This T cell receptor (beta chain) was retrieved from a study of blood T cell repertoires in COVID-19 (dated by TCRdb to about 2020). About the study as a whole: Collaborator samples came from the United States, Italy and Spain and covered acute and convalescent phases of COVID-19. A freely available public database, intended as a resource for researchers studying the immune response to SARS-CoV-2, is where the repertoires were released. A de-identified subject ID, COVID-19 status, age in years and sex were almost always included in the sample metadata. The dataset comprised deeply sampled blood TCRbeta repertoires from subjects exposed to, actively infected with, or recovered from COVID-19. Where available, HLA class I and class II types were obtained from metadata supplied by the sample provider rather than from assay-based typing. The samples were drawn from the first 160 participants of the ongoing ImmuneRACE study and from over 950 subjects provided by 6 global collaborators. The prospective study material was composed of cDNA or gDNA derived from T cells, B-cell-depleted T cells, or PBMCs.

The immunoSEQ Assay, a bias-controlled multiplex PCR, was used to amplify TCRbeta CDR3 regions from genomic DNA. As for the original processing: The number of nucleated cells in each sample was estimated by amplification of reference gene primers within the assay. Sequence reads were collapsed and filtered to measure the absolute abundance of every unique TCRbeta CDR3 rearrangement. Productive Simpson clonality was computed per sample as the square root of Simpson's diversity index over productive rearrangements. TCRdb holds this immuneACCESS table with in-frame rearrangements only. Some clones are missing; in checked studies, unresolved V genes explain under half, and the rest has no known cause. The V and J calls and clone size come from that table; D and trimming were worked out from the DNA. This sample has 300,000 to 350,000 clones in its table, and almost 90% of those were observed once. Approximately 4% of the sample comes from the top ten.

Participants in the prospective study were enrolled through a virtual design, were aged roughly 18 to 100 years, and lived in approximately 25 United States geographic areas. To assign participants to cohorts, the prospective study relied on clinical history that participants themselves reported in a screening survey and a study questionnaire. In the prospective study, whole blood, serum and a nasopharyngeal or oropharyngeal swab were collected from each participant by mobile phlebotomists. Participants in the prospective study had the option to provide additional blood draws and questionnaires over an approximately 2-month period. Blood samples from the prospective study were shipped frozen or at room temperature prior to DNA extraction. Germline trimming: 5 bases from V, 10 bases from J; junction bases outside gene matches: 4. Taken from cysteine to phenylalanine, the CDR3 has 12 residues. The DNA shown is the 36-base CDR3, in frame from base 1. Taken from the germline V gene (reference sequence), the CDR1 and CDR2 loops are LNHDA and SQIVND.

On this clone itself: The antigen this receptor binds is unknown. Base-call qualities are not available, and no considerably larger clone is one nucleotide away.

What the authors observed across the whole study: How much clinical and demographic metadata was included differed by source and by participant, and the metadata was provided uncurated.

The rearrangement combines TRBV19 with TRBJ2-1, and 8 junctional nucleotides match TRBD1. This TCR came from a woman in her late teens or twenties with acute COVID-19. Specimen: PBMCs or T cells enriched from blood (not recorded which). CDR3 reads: CASSLDRDEQFF. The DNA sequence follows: TGTGCCAGTAGTCTGGACAGGGACGAGCAGTTCTTC.